Here is one T cell receptor (beta chain) with its context. The specificity of this receptor is unknown. Nothing much larger sits one base from this clone, and base qualities are not available. Genomic DNA was isolated from the sorted cells so that the TCRbeta CDR3 region could be sequenced. The immunoSEQ Assay was used to sequence the TCRbeta CDR3 regions. Imported from immuneACCESS, the table was reduced by TCRdb to in-frame sequences with V and J called. These copies leave out some clones; in studies compared against another copy, an unresolved V gene accounts for under half, and the cause of the remainder is not known. Across this sample there are approximately 22,000 clones, with 88% seen only once. The top ten clones comprise 34% of the sample. The trial excluded patients who had a history of autoimmune disease or were on systemic immunosuppression. Peripheral blood for TCR sequencing was drawn from every dose cohort at baseline, at cycle 4 day 1 and at cycle 7 day 1. Samples came from an open-label, multicenter, first-in-human phase I dose-escalation trial of ivuxolimab. The trial enrolled adults with locally advanced or metastatic head and neck squamous cell, hepatocellular, melanoma or renal cell carcinoma. Before TCR sequencing, CD4+ T cells and CD8+ T cells were sorted from peripheral blood as separate populations.

The source of the sample is a study of OX40 agonist ivuxolimab in advanced cancers. A note on the overall study: Ivuxolimab was a fully human IgG2 agonistic monoclonal antibody targeting the costimulatory receptor OX40 (CD134). Among the roughly 50 dose-escalation patients, about 19 had hepatocellular carcinoma, about 15 melanoma, 9 renal cell carcinoma and 9 head and neck cancer. In the dose-escalation cohort, 75% to 90% of patients were male, and the mean age was 60 years with a range of about 20 to 90. Peripheral TCRbeta sequencing aimed to test whether ivuxolimab altered TCR sequence diversity and caused clonal T-cell expansion. Partial responses occurred in three dose-escalation patients: two with cutaneous melanoma and one with hepatocellular carcinoma. The paper describes the monotherapy dose-escalation part (N = 52 patients) of the phase I trial of ivuxolimab. Prior anti-PD-1, anti-PD-L1 or anti-CTLA-4 therapy was permitted, and approximately 39% of dose-escalation patients had received checkpoint inhibitors. Intravenous ivuxolimab was administered to patients every 2 weeks at six dose levels: 0.01, 0.1, 0.3, 1.5, 3 and 10 mg/kg. What the authors observed across the whole study: Low levels of normalized T-cell clonal expansion were also seen in some nonresponding patients. After ivuxolimab, CD8+ T cells had more expanded clones than CD4+ T cells on average. In the 0.1-3.0 mg/kg groups, partial responders were among the patients with the lowest normalized peripheral clonal expansion, particularly in CD8+ T cells. The antigen specificity of the clonally expanded peripheral T cells was not determined. At doses from 0.1 to 3.0 mg/kg, clonal expansion was seen in both CD4+ and CD8+ blood T cells between baseline and week 6.

Taken from the germline V gene, the CDR1 and CDR2 loops are SQVTM and ANQGSEA. Taken from cysteine to phenylalanine, the CDR3 has 11 residues. The only DNA kept is the CDR3, 33 bases in frame from the first base. The trim is 3 bases for V and 8 bases for J, with a gap of 8 bases between the germline ends. This receptor was taken from an adult with an advanced solid tumor such as melanoma, head and neck, liver or kidney cancer. Sequencing used CD4+ or CD8+ T cells sorted from blood, obtained in a trial of the OX40 agonist ivuxolimab. Here the chain combines TRBV29-1 and TRBJ2-1; TRBD1 is a weak D gene call, 6 bases matching. In nucleotides, the sequence is TGCAGCGTTGATCCAGGGGATGAGCAGTTCTTC. This sequence encodes CSVDPGDEQFF.